These 2 T cell receptor beta chains originate from one sample sequenced in a study of siplizumab effects on memory and regulatory T cells. Some clones are missing from TCRdb's copy, which holds only in-frame ones; the method was immunoSEQ multiplex PCR. The sample has 95,000 to 100,000 clones; around 90% are singletons. The source material was non-Treg CD4+ T cells sorted from blood. The receptor set was obtained from a human donor in good health.

The V gene is TRBV27, the J gene TRBJ2-3; a possible D gene is TRBD2 (6 bases). The V end lost 2 bases, the J end lost 3 bases, and 18 bases lay between the germline ends. This CDR3 comprises 17 residues. CDR1 is MNHEY and CDR2 is SMNVEV in the germline V gene (reference sequence). The chain's CDR3 is CASSLTVNPGGTDTQYF. For the CDR3, the DNA is TGTGCCAGCAGTTTAACGGTGAACCCTGGGGGGACAGATACGCAGTATTTT.

V is TRBV7-3 and J is TRBJ2-4; D gene ambiguous. The germline V and J ends were trimmed by 2 bases and 0 bases, with 8 bases remaining between them. CDR1 and CDR2 from the germline V gene are SGHTA and FQGTGA. The CDR3 consists of 15 residues. This CDR3 is CASSLGPEAKNIQYF. The CDR3 DNA reads as TGTGCCAGCAGCTTAGGGCCCGAAGCCAAAAACATTCAGTACTTC.